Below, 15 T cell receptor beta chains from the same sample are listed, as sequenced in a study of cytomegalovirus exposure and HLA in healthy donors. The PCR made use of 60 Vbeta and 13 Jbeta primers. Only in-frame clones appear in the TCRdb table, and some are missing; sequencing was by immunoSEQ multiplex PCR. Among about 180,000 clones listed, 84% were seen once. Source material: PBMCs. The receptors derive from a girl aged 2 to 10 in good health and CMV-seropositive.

The CDR3 coding sequence is TGTGCCAGCAGCACAGGACAGGAGCAGTACTTC. Translation gives CASSTGQEQYF. The chain couples TRBV9 to TRBJ2-7; perhaps TRBD1 as D (6 bases). The CDR3 covers 11 residues. The V end was cut by 4 bases, the J end by 7 bases, with 9 bases between. CDR1 and CDR2 (germline): SGDLS, YYNGEE.

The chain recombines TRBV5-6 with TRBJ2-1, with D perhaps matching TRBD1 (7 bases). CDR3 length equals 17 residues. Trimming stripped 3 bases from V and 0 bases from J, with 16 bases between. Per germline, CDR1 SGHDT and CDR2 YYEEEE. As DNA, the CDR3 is TGTGCCAGCAGCTGGGGCAGGGGGGCGAGCTCCTACAATGAGCAGTTCTTC. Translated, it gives CASSWGRGASSYNEQFF.

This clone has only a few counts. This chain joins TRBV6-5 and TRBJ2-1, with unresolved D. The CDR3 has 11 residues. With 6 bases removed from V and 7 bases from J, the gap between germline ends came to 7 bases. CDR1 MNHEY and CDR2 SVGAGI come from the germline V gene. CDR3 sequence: CASSKENEQFF. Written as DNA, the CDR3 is TGTGCCAGCAGCAAGGAGAATGAGCAGTTCTTC.

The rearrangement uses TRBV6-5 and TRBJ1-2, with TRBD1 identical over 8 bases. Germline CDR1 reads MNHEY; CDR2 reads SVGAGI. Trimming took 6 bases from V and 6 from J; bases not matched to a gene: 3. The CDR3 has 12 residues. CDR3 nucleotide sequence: TGTGCCAGCAGATCGACAGGGGATGGCTACACCTTC. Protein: CASRSTGDGYTF.

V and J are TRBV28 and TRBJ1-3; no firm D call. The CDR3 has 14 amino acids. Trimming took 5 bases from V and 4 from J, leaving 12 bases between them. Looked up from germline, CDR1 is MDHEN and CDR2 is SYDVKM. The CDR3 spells CASSPGGSGNTIYF. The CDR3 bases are TGTGCCAGCAGTCCGGGAGGGTCCGGAAACACCATATATTTT.

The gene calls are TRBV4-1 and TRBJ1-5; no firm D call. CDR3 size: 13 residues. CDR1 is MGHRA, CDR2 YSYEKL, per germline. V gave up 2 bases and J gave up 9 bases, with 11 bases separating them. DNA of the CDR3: TGCGCCAGCAGCCAAAGCTTACCGGGGCCCCAGCATTTT. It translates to CASSQSLPGPQHF.

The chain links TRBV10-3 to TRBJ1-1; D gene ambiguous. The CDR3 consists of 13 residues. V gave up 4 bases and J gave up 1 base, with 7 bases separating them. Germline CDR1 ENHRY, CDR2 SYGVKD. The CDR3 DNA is TGTGCCATCAGTGGACGACAGAACACTGAAGCTTTCTTT. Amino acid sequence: CAISGRQNTEAFF.

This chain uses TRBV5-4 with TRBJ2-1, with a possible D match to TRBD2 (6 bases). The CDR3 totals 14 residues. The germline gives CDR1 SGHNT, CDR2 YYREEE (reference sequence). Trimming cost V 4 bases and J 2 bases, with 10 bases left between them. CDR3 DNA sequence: TGTGCCAGCAGCCGGGGGACCACCTACAATGAGCAGTTCTTC. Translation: CASSRGTTYNEQFF.

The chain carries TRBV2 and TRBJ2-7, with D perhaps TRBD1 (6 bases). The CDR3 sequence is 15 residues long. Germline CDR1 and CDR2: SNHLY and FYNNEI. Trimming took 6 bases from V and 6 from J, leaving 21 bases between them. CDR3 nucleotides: TGTGCCAGCAGGAAAGAGCGGCAGGGGAGCGTCGAGCAGTACTTC. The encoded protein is CASRKERQGSVEQYF.

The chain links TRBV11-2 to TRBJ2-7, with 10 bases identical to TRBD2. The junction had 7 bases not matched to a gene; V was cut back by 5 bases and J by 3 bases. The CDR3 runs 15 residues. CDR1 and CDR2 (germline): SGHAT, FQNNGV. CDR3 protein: CASSQGTSVYYEQYF. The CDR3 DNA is TGTGCCAGCAGCCAAGGGACTAGCGTTTACTACGAGCAGTACTTC.

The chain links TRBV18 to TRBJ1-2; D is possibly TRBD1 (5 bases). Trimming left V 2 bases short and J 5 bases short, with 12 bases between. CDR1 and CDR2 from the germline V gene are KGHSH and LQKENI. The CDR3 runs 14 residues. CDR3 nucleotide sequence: TGTGCCAGCTCACCAGGGGCAGGGTCGTATGGCTACACCTTC. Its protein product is CASSPGAGSYGYTF.

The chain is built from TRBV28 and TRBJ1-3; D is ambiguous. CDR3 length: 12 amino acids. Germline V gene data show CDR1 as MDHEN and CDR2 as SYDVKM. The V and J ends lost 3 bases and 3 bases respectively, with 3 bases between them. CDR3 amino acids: CASSFSGNTIYF. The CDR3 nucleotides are TGTGCCAGCAGTTTCAGTGGAAACACCATATATTTT.

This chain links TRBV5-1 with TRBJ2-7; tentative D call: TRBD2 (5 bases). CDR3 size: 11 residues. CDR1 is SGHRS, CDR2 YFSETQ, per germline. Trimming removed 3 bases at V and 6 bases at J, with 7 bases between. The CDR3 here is CASSWGAEQYF. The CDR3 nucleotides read TGCGCCAGCAGCTGGGGAGCCGAGCAGTACTTC.

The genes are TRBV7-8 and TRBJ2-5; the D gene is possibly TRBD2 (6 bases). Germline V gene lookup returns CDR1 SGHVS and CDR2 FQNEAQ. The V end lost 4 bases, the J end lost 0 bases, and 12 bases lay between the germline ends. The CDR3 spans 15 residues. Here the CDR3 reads CASSSGTSYQETQYF. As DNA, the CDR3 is TGTGCCAGCAGCTCGGGGACTTCGTACCAAGAGACCCAGTACTTC.

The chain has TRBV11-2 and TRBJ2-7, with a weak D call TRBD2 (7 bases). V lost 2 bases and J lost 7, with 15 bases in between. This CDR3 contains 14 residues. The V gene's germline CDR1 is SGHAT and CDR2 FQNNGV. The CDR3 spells CASSLIRGGREQYF. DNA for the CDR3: TGTGCCAGCAGCTTAATCAGGGGAGGGCGGGAGCAGTACTTC.